This T cell receptor (beta chain) emerged from a study of shared clonotypes between healthy human individuals. Worth noting for this clone: Antigen specificity is unknown.

Whole-study findings and limits: Apart from blood, nothing was sampled; tissue repertoires likely differ.

Deep was the level at which the assay was run. Some clones are missing from TCRdb's copy, which holds only in-frame ones; the method was immunoSEQ multiplex PCR. The sample lists about 2.3 million clones; around 90% were seen once. The sequencing sample was made of naive CD4+ T cells from PBMCs. Subset of the sample: CD45RA+ positively selected. The origin of this receptor is a man aged 18 to 29 in good health. Some clones in this sample may be carry-over from other donors' samples.

The DNA of the CDR3 is TGTGCCAGCAGTCGAGCCTTGGCGGCGGAGCAGTTCTTC. Translated: CASSRALAAEQFF. This chain uses TRBV6-1 with TRBJ2-1; D is uncertain. With 5 bases removed from V and 10 bases from J, the gap between germline ends came to 15 bases. There are 13 residues in the CDR3. Germline-derived CDR1 and CDR2 are MNHNS and SASEGT.